The rows below give T cell receptor beta chains drawn from one sample of a study of shared clonotypes between healthy human individuals. Only in-frame clones appear in the TCRdb table, and some are missing; sequencing was by immunoSEQ multiplex PCR. The sample lists about 1,800,000 clones, just under 95% occurring once. Sequencing was carried out using naive CD8+ T cells sorted from blood. Every receptor here comes from a man younger than 35 in good health. The conserved cysteine and the conserved F or W are not part of the CDR3 here.

CDR3: ASSIPGRTPKNIQY; J: TRBJ2-4; V: TRBV19
CDR3: ASSAGGRSPGELF; J: TRBJ2-2; V: TRBV9
CDR3: ATRAGASYEQY; J: TRBJ2-7; V: TRBV15
CDR3: ASSQESGWNEQF; J: TRBJ2-1; V: TRBV4-1
CDR3: ASSVGGLYTDTQY; J: TRBJ2-3; V: TRBV9
CDR3: AINDPGQGNTEAF; J: TRBJ1-1; V: TRBV10-3
CDR3: ASSSDIMNTEAF; J: TRBJ1-1; V: TRBV5-1
CDR3: ASSLGLMLNTEAF; J: TRBJ1-1; V: TRBV7-2
CDR3: ASTHPSGELF; J: TRBJ2-2; V: TRBV4-1
CDR3: ASSALGGGSDTQY; J: TRBJ2-3; V: TRBV25-1
CDR3: ASKRSSASYEQY; J: TRBJ2-7; V: TRBV27
CDR3: ASSWNNPYEQY; J: TRBJ2-7; V: TRBV5-4
CDR3: ASSPLAGAPTDTQY; J: TRBJ2-3; V: TRBV7-9
CDR3: AWTIGSGNTIY; J: TRBJ1-3; V: TRBV30
CDR3: ASSEGQGDSYEQY; J: TRBJ2-7; V: TRBV6-1
CDR3: ASSVDGAGGELF; J: TRBJ2-2; V: TRBV9
CDR3: ASSIMGQLNTGELF; J: TRBJ2-2; V: TRBV27
CDR3: ASSYTAGGIDEQF; J: TRBJ2-1; V: TRBV4-2
CDR3: ASSFYLGDSPLH; J: TRBJ1-6; V: TRBV7-9
CDR3: STHIQGEETQY; J: TRBJ2-5; V: TRBV29-1
CDR3: ASSPANTEAF; J: TRBJ1-1; V: TRBV6-5
CDR3: ASSWTGGINGELF; J: TRBJ2-2; V: TRBV5-1
CDR3: ASSTIRDNSVPSTDTQY; J: TRBJ2-3; V: TRBV7-6
CDR3: ASRSPAGNTIY; J: TRBJ1-3; V: TRBV27
CDR3: ASSQDPVPSTDTQY; J: TRBJ2-3; V: TRBV4-1
CDR3: ASSIWARTAYGYT; J: TRBJ1-2; V: TRBV19
CDR3: SVVAGPYEQY; J: TRBJ2-7; V: TRBV29-1
CDR3: ASRGLQRGANVLT; J: TRBJ2-6; V: TRBV27
CDR3: ASSQNTLNTEAF; J: TRBJ1-1; V: TRBV4-1
CDR3: ASSSLRVGGNSPLH; J: TRBJ1-6; V: TRBV28
CDR3: ASSQRQGWGPYEQY; J: TRBJ2-7; V: TRBV5-1
CDR3: ASSPASVPTALHEQF; J: TRBJ2-1; V: TRBV4-1
CDR3: ASSQDLAYEQY; J: TRBJ2-7; V: TRBV4-1
CDR3: ASRYTGALAEAF; J: TRBJ1-1; V: TRBV19
CDR3: ASTLAGVLGYGYT; J: TRBJ1-2; V: TRBV7-8
CDR3: ASSQDWEGLSYEQY; J: TRBJ2-7; V: TRBV4-3
CDR3: ASSGIWGEGTDTQY; J: TRBJ2-3; V: TRBV2
CDR3: ASSNQGAGEQY; J: TRBJ2-7; V: TRBV7-9
CDR3: ASSPNLQGWGDTEAF; J: TRBJ1-1; V: TRBV7-8
CDR3: ASSFGQGWETQY; J: TRBJ2-5; V: TRBV27
CDR3: ASTDHTYYGYT; J: TRBJ1-2; V: TRBV19
CDR3: ASSYSSGQVSYEQY; J: TRBJ2-7; V: TRBV6-5
CDR3: ASSPEDSYEQY; J: TRBJ2-7; V: TRBV13
CDR3: AWSPVGGNTIY; J: TRBJ1-3; V: TRBV30
CDR3: ATGPGGNTIY; J: TRBJ1-3; V: TRBV11-2
CDR3: ASSAGSTEAF; J: TRBJ1-1; V: TRBV10-2
CDR3: ASSQGPGTDTQY; J: TRBJ2-3; V: TRBV6-6
CDR3: ARRPGTGNGYT; J: TRBJ1-2; V: TRBV5-3
CDR3: ASSQDHVLGQSWGYGYT; J: TRBJ1-2; V: TRBV4-3
CDR3: ASRITSGGTDTQY; J: TRBJ2-3; V: TRBV2
CDR3: ASSLVSAGWNEQF; J: TRBJ2-1; V: TRBV11-2
CDR3: ASSLSPMRTEAF; J: TRBJ1-1; V: TRBV27
CDR3: AWSTGGDHEQY; J: TRBJ2-7; V: TRBV30
CDR3: ASNEGVGTEAF; J: TRBJ1-1; V: TRBV5-1